The present entry profiles one TCR beta chain with its context. A much larger clonotype is one base distant, so this may be a read error. This sample was taken from a study of spatial heterogeneity in lung cancer. In TCRdb, the 5' RACE reads were re-called with MiXCR into one record per CDR3 protein. The data contain more than 80,000 distinct CDR3 sequences, approximately 12% of them singletons. V lost 6 bases to trimming and J lost 5 bases, with 16 bases between them. The V gene's germline CDR1 is MNHEY and CDR2 SVGEGT. The CDR3 spans 14 residues. Indicated time point: sample taken at primary tumor resection. Frozen PBMC, nontumor lung or tumor provided whole RNA, which was sequenced unsorted.

The TCR was taken from a male donor with early-stage non-small cell lung cancer. This rearrangement joins TRBV6-2 or TRBV6-3 to TRBJ2-5, with TRBD1 as a possible D gene (5 bases). The material was PBMCs, obtained at surgery. This chain's CDR3 is CASSPQASAETQYF. DNA for the CDR3: TGTGCCAGCAGCCCACAGGCGTCAGCCGAGACCCAGTACTTC.